Below, 24 T cell receptor beta chains from the same sample are listed, as sequenced in a study of graft-versus-host responses after intestinal transplantation. TCRdb's copy holds only in-frame clones and misses some; the assay was immunoSEQ multiplex PCR. The data hold some 83,000 clones, with around 91% observed a single time. No antigen has been assigned to these receptors. The sequencing used unstimulated CD4+ T cells sorted from spleen or lymph node cells, collected before intestinal transplant. The receptors were gathered from a human donor who received an intestinal transplant.

In its sample, this clone was seen once. The chain couples TRBV4-3 to TRBJ1-1; D unresolved. Trimming stripped 1 base from V and 4 bases from J, with 10 bases between. Looked up from germline, CDR1 is LGHNA and CDR2 is YSLEER. The CDR3 length is 14 residues. The chain's CDR3 is CASSQVTAGTEAFF. The CDR3 DNA reads TGCGCCAGCAGCCAAGTAACGGCGGGCACTGAAGCTTTCTTT.

The chain has TRBV5-4 and TRBJ2-3, with a tentative D call TRBD1 (6 bases). V lost 4 bases to trimming and J lost 2 bases, with 11 bases between them. From germline, CDR1 is SGHNT and CDR2 YYREEE (reference sequence). This CDR3 has 14 amino acids. The CDR3 loop reads CASSTGTTTDTQYF. The DNA for the CDR3 is TGTGCCAGCAGCACAGGGACAACCACAGATACGCAGTATTTT.

This rearrangement joins TRBV6-1 to TRBJ1-5; maybe TRBD1 (6 bases). The CDR3 runs 14 residues. CDR1 is MNHNS and CDR2 is SASEGT in the germline V gene. The V end was cut by 4 bases, the J end by 4 bases, with 11 bases between. CDR3 sequence (DNA): TGTGCCAGCAGTGCTTCAACAGGGAATCAGCCCCAGCATTTT. Translated, it gives CASSASTGNQPQHF.

The genes are TRBV4-3 and TRBJ2-3; 11 bases are shared with TRBD2. The junction had 10 bases not matched to a gene; V was cut back by 0 bases and J by 5 bases. Germline CDR1 reads LGHNA; CDR2 reads YSLEER. This CDR3 spans 18 amino acids. For the CDR3, the DNA is TGCGCCAGCAGCCAAGATTTTGGGCTAGCGGGGGGTCTAGATACGCAGTATTTT. As protein: CASSQDFGLAGGLDTQYF.

The V gene is TRBV30, the J gene TRBJ2-7; weak D call: TRBD2 (6 bases). Trimming shortened V by 0 bases and J by 9 bases, and 9 bases separated the two germline ends. The CDR3 contains 11 residues. CDR1 is GTSNPN, CDR2 SVGIG, per germline (reference sequence). DNA of the CDR3: TGTGCCTGGAGTGTTGGGGGAGGGCAGTACTTC. This translates into CAWSVGGGQYF.

With regard to this clone: Other DNA sequences in the sample encode the same CDR3. The chain combines TRBV6-5 with TRBJ1-1, with D possibly matching TRBD1 (5 bases). Per germline, CDR1 MNHEY and CDR2 SVGAGI. The CDR3 runs to 12 residues. The V end was cut by 0 bases, the J end by 8 bases, with 7 bases between. CDR3 sequence: CASSYSGGEAFF. The CDR3 DNA sequence: TGTGCCAGCAGTTACTCGGGGGGGGAAGCTTTCTTT.

This clone came up a few times. The V call is TRBV2, the J call TRBJ1-1, with D maybe TRBD1 (5 bases). The germline V and J ends were trimmed by 6 bases and 1 base, with 9 bases remaining between them. Per the germline V gene, CDR1 is SNHLY and CDR2 is FYNNEI. The CDR3 has 13 amino acids. The CDR3 DNA is TGTGCCAGCAGCGCGACAGAGAACACTGAAGCTTTCTTT. Protein: CASSATENTEAFF.

The chain combines TRBV7-7 with TRBJ2-3, with 7 bases aligning to TRBD2. The CDR3 covers 13 residues. In germline, CDR1 is SSHAT, CDR2 FNYEAQ (reference sequence). The V segment lost 5 bases and the J segment 2 bases; nucleotides outside the gene matches: 1. The CDR3 DNA follows: TGTGCCAGCAGCAGCGGGGTCACAGATACGCAGTATTTT. Translating it yields CASSSGVTDTQYF.

The chain is built from TRBV30 and TRBJ1-6; TRBD1 matches 8 bases. The CDR3 has 15 residues. Per germline, CDR1 GTSNPN and CDR2 SVGIG (reference sequence). Trimming took 0 bases from V and 5 from J; bases not matched to a gene: 3. The CDR3 DNA reads TGTGCCTGGAGTGTGCAGGGGGCTCATAATTCACCCCTCCACTTT. This encodes CAWSVQGAHNSPLHF.

The chain has TRBV19 and TRBJ2-7; TRBD2 is a possible D gene (6 bases). This CDR3 has 15 amino acids. V dropped 0 bases and J dropped 3 bases, with 12 bases sitting between them. CDR1 and CDR2 (germline): LNHDA, SQIVND (reference sequence). The CDR3 region is CASSIEPGDRYEQYF. In DNA form, the CDR3 reads TGTGCCAGTAGTATAGAACCGGGGGACCGCTACGAGCAGTACTTC.

This sequence joins TRBV5-1 and TRBJ2-7, with 9 bases lining up with TRBD1. The V gene end was trimmed by 0 bases and the J gene end by 2 bases; junction bases not matched to a gene: 3. In germline, CDR1 is SGHRS, CDR2 YFSETQ. This CDR3 is 15 amino acids long. The CDR3 DNA is TGCGCCAGCAGCTTGGGGACAGGGGTCCCCTACGAGCAGTACTTC. Amino acids: CASSLGTGVPYEQYF.

This clone was recorded once. In DNA form, the CDR3 reads TGTGCCAGCAGTTTATTCAGCGGGGCTTACAATGAGCAGTTCTTC. As protein: CASSLFSGAYNEQFF. V gene TRBV27 combines with J gene TRBJ2-1; 7 bases are shared with TRBD2. The CDR3 is made up of 15 amino acids. CDR1 is MNHEY, CDR2 SMNVEV, per germline (reference sequence). V gave up 1 base and J gave up 4 bases; unmatched junction bases: 4.

The V and J genes are TRBV30 and TRBJ2-7; tentatively, D is TRBD2 (5 bases). The CDR3 is 13 amino acids. The germline V and J ends were trimmed by 3 bases and 5 bases, with 14 bases remaining between them. Germline loops: CDR1 GTSNPN, CDR2 SVGIG (reference sequence). CDR3 nucleotides: TGTGCCTGGAGCAGAAGCCGGGAAAACGAGCAGTACTTC. Its protein product is CAWSRSRENEQYF.

This clone was seen only a few times. The chain joins TRBV5-6 to TRBJ1-3; unclear D gene. Trimming removed 3 bases at V and 0 bases at J, with 4 bases between. Germline CDR1 is SGHDT and CDR2 is YYEEEE. The CDR3 runs 13 residues. The CDR3 region is CASSYISGNTIYF. As DNA, the CDR3 is TGTGCCAGCAGCTACATCTCTGGAAACACCATATATTTT.

The chain recombines TRBV7-2 with TRBJ2-3, with 7 bases that match TRBD1. Trimming at V came to 1 base and at J to 7 bases, leaving 5 bases not matched to a gene. CDR3 length equals 14 residues. Germline CDR1 is SGHTA and CDR2 is FQGNSA. Here the CDR3 reads CASSLGGTAYTQYF. CDR3 sequence (DNA): TGTGCCAGCAGCTTAGGAGGGACAGCCTATACGCAGTATTTT.

V usage is TRBV18 and J usage is TRBJ1-2; D is unresolved. Germline-derived CDR1 and CDR2 are KGHSH and LQKENI. The CDR3 totals 14 residues. V was clipped by 3 bases and J by 3 bases, with 11 bases between them. The CDR3 region is CASSPGRRDYGYTF. The CDR3 nucleotides read TGTGCCAGCTCACCCGGCCGGCGGGACTATGGCTACACCTTC.

The rearrangement uses TRBV19 and TRBJ2-7, with D tentatively TRBD2 (5 bases). Germline CDR1 is LNHDA and CDR2 is SQIVND (reference sequence). Trimming took 2 bases from V and 2 from J, leaving 19 bases between them. This CDR3 has 17 amino acids. The CDR3 nucleotides are TGTGCCAGTAGTATAAGCCCCATGGGCGGGTCGACCTACGAGCAGTACTTC. This sequence encodes CASSISPMGGSTYEQYF.

There are a few counts of this clone. This sequence joins TRBV6-1 and TRBJ1-2; the match to TRBD1 covers 9 bases. CDR1 MNHNS and CDR2 SASEGT come from the germline V gene. The CDR3 length is 13 residues. Germline trimming cut 3 bases from V and 7 bases from J; bases unmatched to any gene: 3. This chain's CDR3 is CASSETGGRGYTF. The CDR3 bases are TGTGCCAGCAGTGAGACAGGGGGTCGTGGCTACACCTTC.

This clone was seen just once. This chain connects TRBV30 to TRBJ1-1; D call uncertain. V gave up 4 bases and J gave up 1 base, with 10 bases separating them. The CDR3 consists of 13 residues. CDR1 and CDR2 (germline): GTSNPN, SVGIG (reference sequence). CDR3 DNA: TGTGCCTGGACACGGGTCCGGAACACTGAAGCTTTCTTT. Its translation: CAWTRVRNTEAFF.

This clone was counted a few times. The chain couples TRBV6-1 to TRBJ1-3; unclear D gene. Germline CDR1 reads MNHNS; CDR2 reads SASEGT. The CDR3 spans 13 residues. V was clipped by 6 bases and J by 3 bases, with 9 bases between them. CDR3 DNA: TGTGCCAGCAGACTCACTAGTGGAAACACCATATATTTT. Encoded protein: CASRLTSGNTIYF.

The V call is TRBV29-1, the J call TRBJ2-4; perhaps TRBD2 as D (5 bases). CDR3 length: 12 residues. Germline lookup yields CDR1 SQVTM and CDR2 ANQGSEA. V dropped 4 bases and J dropped 5 bases, with 9 bases sitting between them. The CDR3 region is CSVVLGENIQYF. CDR3 sequence (DNA): TGCAGCGTTGTTCTGGGAGAAAACATTCAGTACTTC.

This clone is a singleton in its sample. The chain is built from TRBV30 and TRBJ2-1, with D tentatively TRBD1 (5 bases). Germline CDR1 and CDR2: GTSNPN and SVGIG (reference sequence). There are 15 residues in the CDR3. Trimming left V 1 base short and J 9 bases short, with 19 bases between. The CDR3 DNA reads as TGTGCCTGGAGTGACGGACACATAACCGGCGGTGAGCAGTTCTTC. Its protein is CAWSDGHITGGEQFF.

J is TRBJ2-7 and V is TRBV9, with TRBD2 matching over 11 bases. CDR3 length: 17 amino acids. From germline, CDR1 is SGDLS and CDR2 YYNGEE. Losses at the gene ends were 3 bases for V and 3 bases for J; bases not matched to a gene: 11. CDR3 sequence reads: CASSASGTSGGGYEQYF. The CDR3 bases are TGTGCCAGCAGCGCCTCGGGAACTAGCGGGGGAGGCTACGAGCAGTACTTC.

In nucleotides, the CDR3 is TGTGCCTGGAGTGGACTAGCGGGGGGCACAGATACGCAGTATTTT. Protein product: CAWSGLAGGTDTQYF. The chain employs TRBV30 and TRBJ2-3, with 12 bases fitting TRBD2. CDR3 length: 15 amino acids. Germline loops: CDR1 GTSNPN, CDR2 SVGIG (reference sequence). Unmatched junction bases numbered 0, after V lost 1 base and J lost 1 base.